The 19 T cell receptor beta chains reported below all come from one sample, sequenced in a study of PD-1 blockade in classical Hodgkin lymphoma. Time point indicated: newly diagnosed, previously untreated cHL patient sample. Investigators obtained CD8+ T cells from thawed PBMCs by magnetic negative selection. Clones were read by immunoSEQ multiplex PCR, and TCRdb kept only the in-frame ones, dropping some. The table lists about 15,000 clones, roughly nine tenths of them singletons. The sample was CD8+ T cells from blood. These receptors were obtained from a human donor with classical Hodgkin lymphoma.

The rearrangement links TRBV29-1 to TRBJ2-1, with D perhaps TRBD2 (6 bases). The CDR3 spans 14 residues. Germline-derived CDR1 and CDR2 are SQVTM and ANQGSEA. V lost 5 bases and J 5 bases, leaving 16 bases between the germline ends. The CDR3 is CSVYGHRRDNEQFF. The CDR3, as DNA: TGCAGCGTTTATGGACATCGGAGGGACAATGAGCAGTTCTTC.

V and J are TRBV19 and TRBJ2-1, with D tentatively TRBD2 (5 bases). The germline V gene encodes CDR1 LNHDA and CDR2 SQIVND (reference sequence). The CDR3 is 16 residues long. V was trimmed by 1 base and J by 6 bases, leaving 16 bases between them. The CDR3 protein is CASSIGGFGEFNEQFF. The CDR3 bases are TGTGCCAGTAGTATAGGGGGATTTGGGGAGTTCAATGAGCAGTTCTTC.

The sample holds a few counts of this clone. This sequence joins TRBV13 and TRBJ1-2; D uncertain. Trimming removed 0 bases at V and 6 bases at J, with 14 bases between. The germline V gene encodes CDR1 PRHDT and CDR2 FYEKMQ (reference sequence). The CDR3 spans 15 residues. CDR3 nucleotide sequence: TGTGCCAGCAGCTTAGGGGCAGGAACTATCGATGGCTACACCTTC. Amino acids: CASSLGAGTIDGYTF.

The gene calls are TRBV27 and TRBJ2-3, with D hard to call. There are 15 residues in the CDR3. Trimming took off 6 bases at V and 0 bases at J, with 13 bases between the two ends. Germline V gene data show CDR1 as MNHEY and CDR2 as SMNVEV (reference sequence). The CDR3 loop is CASSPGPESTDTQYF. The CDR3 nucleotides are TGTGCCAGCAGCCCCGGGCCGGAAAGCACAGATACGCAGTATTTT.

The chain joins TRBV14 to TRBJ2-7; tentative D call: TRBD2 (5 bases). Germline-derived CDR1 and CDR2 are SGHDN and FVKESK. The CDR3 spans 16 residues. Trimming pared 4 bases from V and 2 bases from J, leaving 18 bases between. CDR3 DNA sequence: TGTGCCAGCAGCCCGGCCGGACTCCCCTACACCTACGAGCAGTACTTC. As protein: CASSPAGLPYTYEQYF.

CDR3 loop: CASSPLGPPDTQYF. The CDR3 DNA reads as TGCGCCAGCAGCCCCCTGGGCCCCCCAGATACGCAGTATTTT. The chain couples TRBV4-1 to TRBJ2-3; D is unclear. The V and J ends lost 4 bases and 4 bases respectively, with 12 bases between them. The germline gives CDR1 MGHRA, CDR2 YSYEKL. This CDR3 is 14 amino acids long.

The chain has TRBV19 and TRBJ1-1; D ambiguous. CDR3 length: 12 residues. V was clipped by 8 bases and J by 3 bases, with 10 bases between them. Germline V gives CDR1 LNHDA, CDR2 SQIVND (reference sequence). Here the CDR3 reads CASARPDTEAFF. The CDR3 nucleotides are TGTGCCAGTGCCCGACCGGACACTGAAGCTTTCTTT.

This sequence joins TRBV4-1 and TRBJ1-2; no clear D. The CDR3 has 14 amino acids. Germline V gene sequence: CDR1 MGHRA, CDR2 YSYEKL. Between the trimmed V and J ends, which lost 1 base and 3 bases, there was a span of 9 bases. DNA for the CDR3: TGCGCCAGCAGCCAAGTAGGATTGGACTATGGCTACACCTTC. It is translated as CASSQVGLDYGYTF.

The J gene is TRBJ1-1, the V gene TRBV28, with a weak D call TRBD1 (6 bases). CDR3 size: 14 residues. Germline assignment: CDR1 MDHEN and CDR2 SYDVKM. V lost 4 bases and J lost 4, with 13 bases in between. The CDR3 sequence is CASSWAGGGTEAFF. CDR3 nucleotides: TGTGCCAGCAGTTGGGCCGGGGGCGGCACTGAAGCTTTCTTT.

The gene calls are TRBV13 and TRBJ2-1, with D maybe TRBD2 (5 bases). CDR1 and CDR2 from the germline V gene are PRHDT and FYEKMQ (reference sequence). Between the trimmed V and J ends, which lost 0 bases and 3 bases, there was a span of 15 bases. The CDR3 has 17 amino acids. The CDR3 loop reads CASSLGRGAGRYNEQFF. As DNA, the CDR3 is TGTGCCAGCAGCTTAGGCCGAGGTGCGGGTCGCTACAATGAGCAGTTCTTC.

This clone was counted a few times. The chain couples TRBV19 to TRBJ1-2, with D hard to call. Trimming took off 5 bases at V and 4 bases at J, with 11 bases between the two ends. Per the germline V gene, CDR1 is LNHDA and CDR2 is SQIVND (reference sequence). There are 13 residues in the CDR3. The CDR3 DNA reads as TGTGCCAGTAGTCCCACGGCGAGCTATGGCTACACCTTC. Translated, it gives CASSPTASYGYTF. Full variable domain (rest looked up from reference TRBV19 and TRBJ1-2): DGGITQSPKYLFRKEGQNVTLSCEQNLNHDAMYWYRQDPGQGLRLIYYSQIVNDFQKGDIAEGYSVSREKKESFPLTVTSAQKNPTAFYLCASSPTASYGYTFGSGTRLTVV.

This chain joins TRBV27 and TRBJ1-5, with 7 bases aligning to TRBD1. Trimming at V came to 5 bases and at J to 0 bases, leaving 16 bases not matched to a gene. Germline CDR1 is MNHEY and CDR2 is SMNVEV (reference sequence). This CDR3 has 19 amino acids. The CDR3 DNA sequence: TGTGCCAGCAGTCCCGTTTCGACAGGGCCCCTCTATAGCAATCAGCCCCAGCATTTT. Protein sequence: CASSPVSTGPLYSNQPQHF.

The chain uses TRBV6-5 and TRBJ2-1, with D unclear. The CDR3 totals 12 residues. CDR1 is MNHEY, CDR2 SVGAGI, per germline. V was shortened by 4 bases and J by 5 bases, with 6 bases between the two germline ends. The CDR3 coding sequence is TGTGCCAGCAGTTCGACAAACAATGAGCAGTTCTTC. Translating gives CASSSTNNEQFF.

The chain combines TRBV28 with TRBJ1-1; 10 positions match TRBD1. This CDR3 has 15 amino acids. Trimming cost V 1 base and J 5 bases; bases outside gene matches: 4. Germline CDR1 and CDR2: MDHEN and SYDVKM. The CDR3, as DNA: TGTGCCAGCAGTTTATTGTGGGGACAGGGGACTGAAGCTTTCTTT. It yields the protein CASSLLWGQGTEAFF. The complete variable domain, with remaining parts taken from reference TRBV28 and TRBJ1-1, reads DVKVTQSSRYLVKRTGEKVFLECVQDMDHENMFWYRQDPGLGLRLIYFSYDVKMKEKGDIPEGYSVSREKKERFSLILESASTNQTSMYLCASSLLWGQGTEAFFGQGTRLTVV.

The rearrangement links TRBV4-2 to TRBJ1-5; TRBD1 aligns across 9 bases. Losses at the gene ends were 9 bases for V and 2 bases for J; bases not matched to a gene: 14. CDR3 size: 17 residues. CDR1 and CDR2 (germline): LGHNA, YNFKEQ. The CDR3 reads CARATGGDFCGNQPQHF. The CDR3 region has the DNA TGTGCCAGGGCGACAGGGGGGGATTTTTGTGGCAATCAGCCCCAGCATTTT.

The chain links TRBV7-9 to TRBJ1-1, with unresolved D. CDR3 size: 14 residues. The germline V and J ends were trimmed by 0 bases and 1 base, with 6 bases remaining between them. The germline V gene encodes CDR1 SEHNR and CDR2 FQNEAQ (reference sequence). The CDR3 reads CASSLARGNTEAFF. DNA of the CDR3: TGTGCCAGCAGCTTAGCCCGGGGGAACACTGAAGCTTTCTTT.

The genes are TRBV7-6 and TRBJ1-4; D is uncertain. The germline gives CDR1 SGHVS, CDR2 FNYEAQ. V was cut by 5 bases and J by 3 bases, with 19 bases left in between. The CDR3 consists of 17 residues. The CDR3 region is CASSPVGGNSANEKLFF. The CDR3 DNA reads TGTGCCAGCAGCCCCGTGGGAGGAAATTCAGCTAATGAAAAACTGTTTTTT.

The chain is built from TRBV9 and TRBJ2-5, with 9 nucleotides matching TRBD2. Germline lookup yields CDR1 SGDLS and CDR2 YYNGEE. V lost 3 bases, J lost 0 bases, and 3 bases stayed unmatched. The CDR3 totals 15 residues. CDR3: CASSGAGGNQETQYF. DNA for the CDR3: TGTGCCAGCAGCGGGGCGGGAGGGAACCAAGAGACCCAGTACTTC. The variable domain in full, with the rest retrieved from reference TRBV9 and TRBJ2-5, is DSGVTQTPKHLITATGQRVTLRCSPRSGDLSVYWYQQSLDQGLQFLIQYYNGEERAKGNILERFSAQQFPDLHSELNLSSLELGDSALYFCASSGAGGNQETQYFGPGTRLLVL.

The genes are TRBV9 and TRBJ1-1, with D uncertain. Germline CDR1 SGDLS, CDR2 YYNGEE. The germline V and J ends were trimmed by 6 bases and 1 base, with 16 bases remaining between them. This CDR3 contains 15 residues. CDR3 region: CASKGSGAGNTEAFF. For the CDR3, the DNA is TGTGCCAGCAAGGGTTCAGGCGCGGGGAACACTGAAGCTTTCTTT.